These 8 T cell receptor beta chains were all obtained from the same sample, sequenced in a study of blood T cell repertoires in COVID-19. The table came from immunoSEQ multiplex PCR; TCRdb's copy has only in-frame clones and leaves some out. The table includes 270,000 or so clones, approximately 91% detected once. Material for sequencing was peripheral blood. These receptors came from a woman aged 40-49 years who had recovered from COVID-19.

The V and J genes are TRBV7-2 and TRBJ2-2, with D hard to call. V lost 7 bases to trimming and J lost 0 bases, with 12 bases between them. The CDR3 consists of 15 residues. CDR1 is SGHTA and CDR2 is FQGNSA in the germline V gene. The DNA of the CDR3 is TGTGCCAGCACCCTTTGGTCGGCGAACACCGGGGAGCTGTTTTTT. This gives the protein CASTLWSANTGELFF.

The chain has TRBV5-6 and TRBJ1-5; D call uncertain. V shed 0 bases and J shed 2 bases, with 12 bases lying between them. The CDR3 runs to 16 residues. Germline values: CDR1 SGHDT, CDR2 YYEEEE. The DNA of the CDR3 is TGTGCCAGCAGCTTGGGCGGGCTAAATGGCAATCAGCCCCAGCATTTT. It translates to CASSLGGLNGNQPQHF.

This chain joins TRBV6-2 or TRBV6-3 and TRBJ2-7, with TRBD2 identical over 10 bases. With V trimmed by 0 bases and J by 7 bases, 18 bases remained unmatched. Germline CDR1 reads MNHEY; CDR2 reads SVGEGT. The CDR3 contains 19 residues. The CDR3 loop reads CASSYSPRGPLAGAREQYF. CDR3 coding DNA: TGTGCCAGCAGTTACTCACCCCGCGGTCCGCTAGCGGGAGCTAGGGAGCAGTACTTC.

V and J are TRBV20-1 and TRBJ1-2; perhaps TRBD1 as D (5 bases). The CDR3 runs to 15 residues. The V end was cut by 3 bases, the J end by 4 bases, with 18 bases between. Germline V lookup: CDR1 DFQATT, CDR2 SNEGSKA (reference sequence). The DNA of the CDR3 is TGCAGTGCTAGTTGGACATCGGGAGTTGGCTATGGCTACACCTTC. Residues: CSASWTSGVGYGYTF.

This chain joins TRBV15 and TRBJ2-1; D may be TRBD1 (5 bases). This CDR3 has 13 amino acids. From germline, CDR1 is LNHNV and CDR2 YYDKDF (reference sequence). V was trimmed by 2 bases and J by 12 bases, leaving 14 bases between them. The CDR3 coding sequence is TGTGCCACCAGCAGATCTGGGGCAACGGGGCAGTTCTTC. Encoded protein: CATSRSGATGQFF.

The rearrangement uses TRBV25-1 and TRBJ2-5; D is possibly TRBD2 (5 bases). The ends were cut back, 7 bases at V and 5 bases at J, with 20 bases in the middle. This CDR3 region has 15 residues. The germline CDR1 and CDR2 sequences are MGHDK and SYGVNS. CDR3 sequence reads: CASTPTSTTGETQYF. DNA for the CDR3: TGTGCCAGCACACCGACCTCTACCACGGGGGAGACCCAGTACTTC.

V and J are TRBV3-1 (or the pseudogene TRBV3-2) and TRBJ2-3; no definite D call. The CDR3 loop spans 12 amino acids. Per germline, CDR1 LGHDT and CDR2 YNNKEL (reference sequence). V was clipped by 4 bases and J by 6 bases, with 8 bases between them. In DNA form, the CDR3 reads TGTGCCAGCAGCCTCGAGGCGGATACGCAGTATTTT. It is translated as CASSLEADTQYF.

The V and J genes are TRBV7-3 and TRBJ1-2; D not resolved. Germline CDR1 and CDR2: SGHTA and FQGTGA. V lost 4 bases and J lost 8, with 11 bases in between. The CDR3 runs 12 residues. Written as DNA, the CDR3 is TGTGCCAGCAGCTCCCCCCCAGGAGGCTACACCTTC. Encoded protein: CASSSPPGGYTF.